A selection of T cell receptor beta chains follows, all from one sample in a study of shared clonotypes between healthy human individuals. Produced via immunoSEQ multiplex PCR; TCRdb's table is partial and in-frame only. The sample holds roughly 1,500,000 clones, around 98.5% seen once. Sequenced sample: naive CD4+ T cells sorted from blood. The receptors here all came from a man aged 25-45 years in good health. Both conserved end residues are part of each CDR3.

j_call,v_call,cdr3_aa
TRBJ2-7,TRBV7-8,CASSTRQGAGQYF
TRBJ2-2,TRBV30,CAWSGTTTGELFF
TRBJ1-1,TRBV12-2,CASRLTHGCRPEAFF
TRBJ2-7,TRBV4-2,CASSQELAGGEQYF
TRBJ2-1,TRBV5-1,CASSFQGAFNNEQFF
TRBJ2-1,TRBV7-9,CASSETGDRHNEQFF
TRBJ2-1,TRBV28,CASSFGGVSPNEQFF
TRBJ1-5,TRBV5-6,CASSFYRGINQPQHF
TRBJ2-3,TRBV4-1,CASSQGIRGTDTQYF
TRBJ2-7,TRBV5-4,CASSSATSGRYEQYF
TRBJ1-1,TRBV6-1,CASSDPDATGNTEAFF
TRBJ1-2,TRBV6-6,CASSQGQGALGYTF
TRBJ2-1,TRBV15,CATRALAGGGSYNEQFF
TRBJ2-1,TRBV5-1,CASSLAPTGGYNEQFF
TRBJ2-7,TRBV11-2,CASSAKVKDRWEQYF
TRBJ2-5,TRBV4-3,CASSQDRPGTGETQYF
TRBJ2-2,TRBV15,CATSRVPGLADTGELFF
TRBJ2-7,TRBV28,CASSLSTSGSYEQYF
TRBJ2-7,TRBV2,CASRLAGEPAEQYF
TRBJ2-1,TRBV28,CASSSRGLAGFSSSYNEQFF
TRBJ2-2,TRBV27,CASSLLRTSGRTGELFF
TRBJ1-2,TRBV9,CASSGGQGGYGYTF
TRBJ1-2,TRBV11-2,CASSPSIGNYGYTF
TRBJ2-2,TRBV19,CASSIPVKVGELFF
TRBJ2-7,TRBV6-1,CASSLQGSVFHEQYF
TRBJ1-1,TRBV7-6,CASSLWTSSGNTEAFF
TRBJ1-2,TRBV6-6,CASSYRAVANYGYTF
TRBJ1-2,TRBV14,CASSRQIQDGYTF
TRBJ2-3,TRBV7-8,CASSSQGRRTDTQYF
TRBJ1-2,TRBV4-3,CASSQETQGVGYTF
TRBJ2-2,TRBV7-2,CASSQPGAANTGELFF